This T cell receptor (beta chain) originates from a study of cytomegalovirus exposure and HLA in healthy donors listed by TCRdb under 2017. Study-wide context: According to an earlier analysis of a few hundred of the donors, 150 million to 200 million T cells yielded 95 million to 140 million unique TCR beta sequences and about 300 Gb of sequence data. An earlier analysis of fewer than 700 of the donors applied high-throughput TCR beta sequencing to assess whether each TCR beta V gene segment acted as functional or pseudogenic. To predict cytomegalovirus infection status, the study combined high-throughput TCR immunosequencing, statistical association of individual TCRs with disease status, and machine learning. A later genetic analysis used genome-wide SNP genotypes for about 60% of the roughly 700 donors, treating that subset as a discovery cohort. The study was designed to test whether signatures of past pathogen exposure could be identified by cataloging public T cell receptors. Donor age, sex, ethnicity and CMV serostatus were compiled alongside the repertoire data. Every repertoire in the discovery cohort had been generated on one and the same sequencing platform. The genetic ancestry cluster associated with self-reported Caucasian donors included roughly four fifths of the approximately 430 genotyped donors. Using immunosequencing, the study profiled T cell repertoires from around 680 subjects and related those repertoires to cytomegalovirus serostatus. Among around 400 genotyped donors of the cohort, an average of approximately 220,000 unique TCR beta nucleotide sequences was sequenced per donor, of which about 19% were non-productive. A separate validation cohort of roughly 120 different subjects was used in addition to the approximately 700-subject first cohort. Roughly five DR-DQ haplotypes were handled as single units for association and clustering because linkage in the cohort was strong. Rather than drawing on any new phenotypic data, the later analysis identified candidate immune exposures from TCR beta sequences and the way those sequences occurred across donors. Typing coverage differed by locus: A, B, C, DRB1 and DQB1 were typed in about 629-640 donors, DQA1 in about 500, DPA1 in approximately 600, and DPB1 in 450 to 490. An early release that covered around 590 HLA-typed donors contained 250 to 350 gigabases of sequencing data and some 87 million unique TCR sequences. HLA typing included class I and class II loci at four-digit resolution. To study patterns of TCR occurrence, a later analysis re-analyzed previously published TCR beta repertoires from under 750 donors and added high-resolution HLA genotyping. Study-wide findings and limitations: Immune exposure information for the cohort was limited to CMV serostatus. In a later analysis, 16,951 TCR beta sequences were associated with specific HLA alleles at a false discovery rate of 0.05. In a later analysis, several top co-occurrence clusters were reported to appear linked to parvovirus B19, influenza, CMV and Epstein-Barr virus. A cluster of highly shared sequence variants was judged likely to be a technical artifact of the sequencing pipeline. A further reported finding was that TCR beta sequences accurately predicted the HLA-A and HLA-B alleles for most subjects in the first cohort. Because counts were too low, more than 15 rarely observed V segments, including chromosome 9 orphons, were left out of the earlier analysis of 587 of the donors. A later genetic analysis associated a missense DCLRE1C variant with V-gene and J-gene trimming of TCR beta chains, and an independent cohort replicated the association. According to a later analysis, TCR association rates differed among HLA loci, with DRB1 alleles showing the most associated TCRs and HLA-C alleles showing the fewest. HLA typing was unavailable for some donors at each locus, so association tests used only the typed subset. According to a later analysis, most CMV-associated TCR beta chains appeared to be HLA-restricted, and the HLA associations seemed to be driven largely by CMV exposure. Compared with equally common non-associated chains, HLA-associated TCR beta chains in a later analysis were more clonally expanded and had lower generation probabilities. Across donors, most TCR sequences were observed very rarely, whereas some public TCRs were present in many individuals. Correlated functional status among segregating V segments might reflect linkage disequilibrium, but an unknown experimental factor could not be ruled out. Compared with the approximately 670-donor mean, donors in an Asian-associated ancestry cluster had fewer N-insertions in productive TCRs, according to a later genetic analysis. Some IMGT-functional V segments, including TRBV6-2 and TRBV6-3, could not be told apart with the 87-base-pair reads, so those segments were excluded. A total of about 150 TCR beta chains were listed by the study as associated with cytomegalovirus. Roughly uniform sequencing depth across donors was assumed in presence/absence analyses, although this assumption may not hold. Only TCR beta chains were sequenced in this cohort, and the absence of alpha or paired-chain data limited detectable features. The authors suggested that the approach could potentially be extended to other disease states and immunological phenotypes. A few of the identified cytomegalovirus-associated TCR beta chains were confirmed in vitro to be specific for cytomegalovirus antigens. An earlier analysis of around 600 of the donors showed that most TCR beta V segments appeared in productive rearrangements either about 90% or about 30% of the time, which broadly matched IMGT annotations. When HLA alleles, especially DR and DQ, strongly co-occurred, attributing TCR associations to individual alleles was difficult. The classifier was reported to diagnose cytomegalovirus status with high specificity and sensitivity in both the original and validation cohorts.

Libraries were made using the immunoSEQ multiplex PCR assay. A mixture of 60 forward primers for TCR Vbeta segments and 13 reverse primers for TCR Jbeta segments was used in the multiplex PCR. The CDR3 region of rearranged TCR beta genes was amplified from genomic DNA by a multiplex PCR assay. The Illumina HiSeq System was used to sequence the amplified TCR beta libraries as 87-base-pair reads. Under the source paper's analysis protocol: A later analysis counted approximately 74 million unique TCR beta chains across the 550 to 750 repertoires, and around 9.9 million of these chains were shared by at least two donors. Raw reads were error-corrected and collapsed into unique sequences by a nearest-neighbor algorithm in which closely related sequences were merged to remove PCR and sequencing errors. CDR3 sequences were aligned to IMGT reference sequences to assign V, D and J gene segments. For a sequence to be retained, a match of at least six nucleotides was required to both a V gene segment and a J gene segment. Rearrangements were classified as productive when the CDR3 lacked stop codons and remained in frame with V and J, and all other rearrangements were classified as non-productive. Following IMGT convention, CDR3 was defined as the stretch from the second conserved V-encoded cysteine up to the conserved J-encoded phenylalanine. The earlier analysis of more than 450 of the donors excluded sequences that lacked an unambiguous match to a single V gene segment. An earlier analysis of just under 600 of the donors called V segments functional above 56.7% productive rearrangements and segregating when the between-donor standard deviation exceeded 5%. A statistical classification framework was developed to diagnose cytomegalovirus status using the catalog of TCR beta chain sequences. In a later analysis, V and J genes were assigned by comparing TCR nucleotide sequences against IMGT/GENE-DB human TR gene sequences. Using the TCRdist pipeline, a later analysis assigned CDR3 sequences along with most-parsimonious VDJ recombination scenarios. In a later analysis, every TCR beta chain was defined by the combination of its CDR3 amino acid sequence and its V-gene family, and reads without a unique V-gene family were dropped. In a later analysis, 500 to 650 highly shared, low-generation-probability nucleotide sequences were removed to address suspected cross-contamination and a sequencing artifact. In a later analysis, a clonal expansion index was calculated for each public chain from normalized within-repertoire ranks of inferred template counts. A later analysis computed generation probabilities with a VDJ recombination model fitted to out-of-frame rearrangements, and checked the results against IGoR. In a later analysis, TCR-TCR, TCR-HLA and TCR-CMV co-occurrence was scored with hypergeometric tests, and a repertoire-size bias correction was applied to TCR pairs. False discovery rates were estimated in a later analysis by permuting HLA or CMV assignments 20 times. A later analysis grouped co-occurring TCRs with DBSCAN, adding TCRdist sequence similarity when clustering within HLA-allele-positive subsets. For co-occurrence clustering, repertoires with fewer than 30,000 or more than 120,000 public chains were excluded, along with roughly 5 repertoires with anomalous nucleotide sharing. Entries here come from immuneACCESS through TCRdb and include only in-frame sequences with V and J called. Some clones fail to appear in such tables; in the studies checked, an unresolved V gene covers under half of the shortfall, and the cause of the remainder is unknown. That table supplies the V and J calls and clone size; D and trimming were determined from the DNA. The sample table on file contains 70,000 to 80,000 clones. Roughly 2.8% of the sample is held by the ten biggest clonotypes.

A word on this clone: This receptor's antigen is unknown.

Based on the germline V gene, the CDR1 and CDR2 sequences are SGHDT and YYEEEE. Trimming accounts for 0 bases at V and 2 bases at J, while the number of junction bases matched to no gene is 6. The CDR3 has 19 amino acids, counting the end cysteine and phenylalanine. Of all the DNA, just the CDR3 is kept, 57 bases in frame from base 1. The cohort was made up of about 670 healthy bone marrow donors. At the time of sampling, all cohort members were nominally healthy, though unrecorded immune exposures were likely present. The donor tested CMV seronegative and was one of the 352 seronegative cohort members. A peripheral blood sample was collected from each donor, and TCR beta sequencing was performed on peripheral blood mononuclear cells. The Qiagen DNeasy Blood Extraction Kit was used to extract genomic DNA from the blood cell samples.

The chain links TRBV5-6 with TRBJ2-3; 16 bases in the middle match TRBD2. The material sequenced was PBMCs. The receptor was derived from a man in his forties or fifties in good health and CMV-seronegative. The nucleotide sequence reads TGTGCCAGCAGCTTGGAGGGACTAGCGGGGGGGCCGGTCACAGATACGCAGTATTTT. It codes for CASSLEGLAGGPVTDTQYF.